The clone carrying this T cell receptor (beta chain) was seen once. TCRdb's copy holds only in-frame clones and misses some; the assay was immunoSEQ multiplex PCR. In the table there are more than 60,000 clones, 70% to 90% of which are singletons. This entry belongs to a study of radiation and T cells in renal cell carcinoma. Time point: blood 4 weeks post-SBRT, at nephrectomy. Treatment given: 15 Gy SBRT to primary tumor, nephrectomy 4 weeks later. This CDR3 comprises 16 residues. Germline V gene sequence: CDR1 MRHNA, CDR2 SNTAGT. J was trimmed by 3 bases and V by 0 bases; bases with no gene match: 4.

The sequence came from a woman aged 55-70 years with renal cell carcinoma. Sequencing was performed on blood, taken from a patient whose treatment included radiotherapy and nephrectomy. This sequence joins TRBV6-4 and TRBJ2-3; 9 bases line up with TRBD2. The CDR3 DNA is TGTGCCAGCAGTGACTCGTGGCGGGGGGGTACAGATACGCAGTATTTT. This translates into CASSDSWRGGTDTQYF.